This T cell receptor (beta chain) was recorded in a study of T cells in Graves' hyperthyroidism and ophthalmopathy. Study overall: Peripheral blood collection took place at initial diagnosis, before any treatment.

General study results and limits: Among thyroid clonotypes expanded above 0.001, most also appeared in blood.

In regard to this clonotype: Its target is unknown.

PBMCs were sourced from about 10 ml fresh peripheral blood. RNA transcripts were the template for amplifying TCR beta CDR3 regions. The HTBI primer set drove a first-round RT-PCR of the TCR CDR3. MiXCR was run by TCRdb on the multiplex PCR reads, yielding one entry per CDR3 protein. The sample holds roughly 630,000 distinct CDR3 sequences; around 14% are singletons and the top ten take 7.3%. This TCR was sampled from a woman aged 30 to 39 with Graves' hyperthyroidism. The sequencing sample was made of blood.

The DNA for the CDR3 is TGTGCCATCAGTGAGGGGGCGGGAGGAAGCACAGATACGCAGTATTTT. This encodes CAISEGAGGSTDTQYF. J is TRBJ2-3 and V is TRBV10-3, with 8 bases aligning to TRBD2. This CDR3 spans 16 amino acids. J was trimmed by 0 bases and V by 2 bases; bases with no gene match: 4. Germline-derived CDR1 and CDR2 are ENHRY and SYGVKD.